Here is one TCR beta chain with its context. The sample belongs to a study of blood T cells in healthy people across ages. Russia was home to the donors, healthy Caucasian individuals aged roughly 6 to 90. The CDR3 has 16 residues. J was trimmed by 3 bases and V by 0 bases; bases with no gene match: 3. Germline V gives CDR1 SGHTA, CDR2 FQGNSA. A second PCR of about 6 to 11 cycles used a sample-barcoded 5' primer and a J-beta primer mix. A template-switch adaptor with 12 random nucleotides tagged each cDNA molecule. Each CDR3 protein is one row after TCRdb ran MiXCR on the 5' RACE reads. The sample yields about 2 million distinct CDR3 sequences, roughly 50% seen once.

The TCR comes from a woman aged 40 to 49 in good health. The specimen was blood. This rearrangement joins TRBV7-2 to TRBJ1-5, with TRBD1 matching 9 bases. For the CDR3, the DNA is TGTGCCAGCAGCTTAGCCGGGACAGGGACCAATCAGCCCCAGCATTTT. Its translation is CASSLAGTGTNQPQHF.